The rows below give T cell receptor beta chains drawn from one sample of a study of tumor-infiltrating lymphocytes in primary liver carcinoma. Each CDR3 protein is one row after TCRdb ran MiXCR on the multiplex PCR reads. Altogether hundreds of thousands of distinct CDR3 sequences are present, about 50% being singletons, with the ten largest covering 17%. Sequenced sample: peripheral blood. These receptors originate from a woman in her 30s with primary liver carcinoma and hepatitis B virus infection. CDR3s include the opening cysteine and the closing phenylalanine or tryptophan. A D gene is named only where the DNA matches it firmly. Clone sizes are given selectively: once, few, many, or a class where the clone is expanded.

j_call | clone_size | v_call | d_call | cdr3_nt | cdr3_aa
TRBJ2-1 | few | TRBV6-5 | TRBD2 | TGTGCCAGCAAGGTTACGGGAGGAGCTTACAATGAGCAGTTCTTC | CASKVTGGAYNEQFF
TRBJ2-1 | many | TRBV6-5 | TRBD1 | TGTGCCAGCACCGACAGGGACCCCCACAATGAGCAGTTCTTC | CASTDRDPHNEQFF
TRBJ2-5 | - | TRBV11-1 | - | TGTGCCAGCAATTCGTCAGGAGGCCACCAAGAGACCCAGTACTTC | CASNSSGGHQETQYF
TRBJ2-1 | many | TRBV28 | - | TGTGCCAGCACCCGAGCGGGCTACGTTGGGTATGAGCAGTTCTTC | CASTRAGYVGYEQFF
TRBJ2-3 | - | TRBV4-2 | - | TGTGCCAGTAGCCGACGAGACCCCGGGCTAATTGTTCGAGATACGCAGTATTTT | CASSRRDPGLIVRDTQYF
TRBJ2-1 | many | TRBV10-3 | TRBD1 | TGTGCCATTTCGAGACAGGGGGCGCGGAATGAGCAGTTCTTC | CAISRQGARNEQFF
TRBJ1-1 | - | TRBV29-1 | - | TGCGTCGCAAGCGCGACAATTCGCACTGAAGCTTTCTTT | CVASATIRTEAFF
TRBJ2-5 | - | TRBV6-2/TRBV6-3 | - | TGTGCCAGCAGGGGGACCCAGTACTTC | CASRGTQYF
TRBJ2-5 | once | TRBV6-2/TRBV6-3 | - | TGTGCCAGCAGTCAGGGGCAGCGGCATCGGACCCAGTACTTC | CASSQGQRHRTQYF
TRBJ1-5 | many | TRBV11-2 | - | TGTGCCAGCAGCTTAACCGACAGAACACAGCCCCAGCATTTT | CASSLTDRTQPQHF
TRBJ2-7 | - | TRBV11-3 | - | TGTGCCAGCAGCTTAGTACTCCAGGAGCAGTACTTC | CASSLVLQEQYF
TRBJ1-5 | - | TRBV12-3/TRBV12-4 | - | TGTGCCAGCAGCCCAACGGTGGCAGGGAGCAATCAGCCCCAGCATTTT | CASSPTVAGSNQPQHF
TRBJ2-7 | many | TRBV29-1 | - | TGCAGCGTTGGTGCAGGGCGCGAGCAGTACTTC | CSVGAGREQYF
TRBJ1-5 | many | TRBV30 | TRBD1 | TGTGCCTGGAGGGCTCCGGGACAGTATCAGCCCCAGCATTTT | CAWRAPGQYQPQHF
TRBJ2-7 | many | TRBV6-2/TRBV6-3 | - | TGTGCCAGCAGGCCCCGGGACAACTCCTACGAGCAGTACTTC | CASRPRDNSYEQYF